This TCR beta chain was retrieved from a study of immune evolution from preneoplasia to lung adenocarcinoma. Study-wide findings and caveats: Later-stage lesions seemingly showed higher T cell density and diversity than normal lung. Normal lung had the highest top T cell clone frequencies.

The CDR3 contains 12 residues. The V gene's germline CDR1 is GTSNPN and CDR2 SVGIG (reference sequence). V lost 5 bases and J lost 4, with 9 bases in between. Patients had resection in Japan or China between the mid-2010s and the late 2010s. Concerning this clone itself: Its antigen is unidentified.

The method was immunoSEQ multiplex PCR; TCRdb's version includes in-frame clones alone and lacks a portion of them. The sample shows 10,000 or so clones, 88% of them seen only once. J is TRBJ1-3 and V is TRBV30; possible D gene TRBD1, 5 bases. Sequencing was done on a sample of FFPE invasive lung adenocarcinoma tissue. The TCR comes from a person between 65 and 80 years old with invasive lung adenocarcinoma. Some clones in this sample may be carry-over from other donors' samples. The CDR3 sequence: CAWQGSGNTIYF. The CDR3 DNA sequence: TGTGCCTGGCAGGGTTCGGGAAACACCATATATTTT.